This T cell receptor beta chain emerged from a study of beta chain features in type 1 diabetes. Findings of the study overall: TCRB repertoires of naive, central memory and Treg cells appeared more similar among patients than among healthy donors. More deletions and fewer insertions at VDJ junctions were seen in type 1 diabetes patients.

Since all of the isolated RNA was reverse transcribed, expressed TCRB transcripts were what got sequenced. Here immunoSEQ multiplex PCR was the method, and the copy in TCRdb shows in-frame clones only, minus some. The sample has approximately 120,000 clones, 40% seen once. To note about this clone: The antigen is undetermined.

This CDR3 contains 15 residues. Deletions cut 0 bases from V and 0 bases from J, with 8 bases between. Germline CDR1 SGHNT, CDR2 YYREEE (reference sequence). The TCR was taken from a woman aged 18-29 years in good health. The chain carries TRBV5-4 and TRBJ2-3; D might be TRBD2 (6 bases). The sequenced sample consisted of stem cell memory CD4+ T cells from blood. CDR3 nucleotides: TGTGCCAGCAGCTTGGATCTAGCGAGCACAGATACGCAGTATTTT. It yields the protein CASSLDLASTDTQYF.